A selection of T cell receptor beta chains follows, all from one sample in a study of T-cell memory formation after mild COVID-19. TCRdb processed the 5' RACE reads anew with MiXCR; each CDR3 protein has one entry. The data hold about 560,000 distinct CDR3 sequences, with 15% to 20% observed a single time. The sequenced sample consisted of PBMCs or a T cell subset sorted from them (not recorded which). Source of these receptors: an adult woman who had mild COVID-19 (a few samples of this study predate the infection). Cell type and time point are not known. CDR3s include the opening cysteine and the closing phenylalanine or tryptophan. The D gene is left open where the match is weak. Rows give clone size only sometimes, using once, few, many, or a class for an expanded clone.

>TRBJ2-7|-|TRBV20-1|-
TGCAGTGCTAGCAGGGGATACAACCACTACGAGCAGTACTTC
CSASRGYNHYEQYF
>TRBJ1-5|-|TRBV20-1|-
TGCAGTGCTAGGACTGCTAATCAGCCCCAGCATTTT
CSARTANQPQHF
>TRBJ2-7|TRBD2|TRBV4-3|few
TGCGCCAGCAGTCCCGGACTAGCCGCTTCCTACGAGCAGTACTTC
CASSPGLAASYEQYF
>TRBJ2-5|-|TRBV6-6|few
TGTGCCAGCAGTTACAGGGGGAGTTCATCAGAGACCCAGTACTTC
CASSYRGSSSETQYF
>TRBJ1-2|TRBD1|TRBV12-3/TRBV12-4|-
TGTGCCAGCAGTTTAGGACAGGGTTCGGCTGGCTACACCTTC
CASSLGQGSAGYTF
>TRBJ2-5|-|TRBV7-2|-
TGTGCCAGCAGCTTAGCCAGGCTAGCATCGGTAGCCCAGTACTTC
CASSLARLASVAQYF
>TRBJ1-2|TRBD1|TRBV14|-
TGTGCCAGCAGCCATTGGGACAGATATGGCTACACCTTC
CASSHWDRYGYTF
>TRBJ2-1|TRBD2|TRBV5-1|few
TGCGCCAGCGCTGCCAGCAAAGTCTTCTCCGGGACTAGCGGGGCCAATGAGCAGTTCTTC
CASAASKVFSGTSGANEQFF
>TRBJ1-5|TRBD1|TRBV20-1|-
TGCAGTGCTAGAGATGGACAGGGAGAATCTAGGACCCAGCATTTT
CSARDGQGESRTQHF
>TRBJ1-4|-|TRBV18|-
TGTGCCAGCTCGAACCCGGGGAACAGGGACGAAAAACTGTTTTTT
CASSNPGNRDEKLFF
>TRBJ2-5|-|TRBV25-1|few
TGTGCCAGCAGTCGCGCTAGCGAAGAGACCCAGTACTTC
CASSRASEETQYF
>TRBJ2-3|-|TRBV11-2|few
TGTGCCAGCAGCTTAGGGATGGGGGGACCGGCAGATACGCAGTATTTT
CASSLGMGGPADTQYF
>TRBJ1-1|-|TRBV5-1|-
TGCGCCAGCAGCCCCCCACAGGGATGGGGCACTGAAGCTTTCTTT
CASSPPQGWGTEAFF
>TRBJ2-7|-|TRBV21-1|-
TGTGCCAGCAGCTTCCGTTGTAGGAGGTCCTACGAGCAGTACTTC
CASSFRCRRSYEQYF
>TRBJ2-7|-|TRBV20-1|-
TGCAGTGCTGGGGGAGTCGCTGAATCCTACGAGCAGTACTTC
CSAGGVAESYEQYF
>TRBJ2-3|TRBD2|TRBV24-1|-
TGTGCCACCAGTGATAGACTAGCGGGAAACACAGATACGCAGTATTTT
CATSDRLAGNTDTQYF
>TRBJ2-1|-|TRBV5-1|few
TGCGCCAGCAGGCCGGGGACGGCGAAGGGAAACAATGAGCAGTTCTTC
CASRPGTAKGNNEQFF